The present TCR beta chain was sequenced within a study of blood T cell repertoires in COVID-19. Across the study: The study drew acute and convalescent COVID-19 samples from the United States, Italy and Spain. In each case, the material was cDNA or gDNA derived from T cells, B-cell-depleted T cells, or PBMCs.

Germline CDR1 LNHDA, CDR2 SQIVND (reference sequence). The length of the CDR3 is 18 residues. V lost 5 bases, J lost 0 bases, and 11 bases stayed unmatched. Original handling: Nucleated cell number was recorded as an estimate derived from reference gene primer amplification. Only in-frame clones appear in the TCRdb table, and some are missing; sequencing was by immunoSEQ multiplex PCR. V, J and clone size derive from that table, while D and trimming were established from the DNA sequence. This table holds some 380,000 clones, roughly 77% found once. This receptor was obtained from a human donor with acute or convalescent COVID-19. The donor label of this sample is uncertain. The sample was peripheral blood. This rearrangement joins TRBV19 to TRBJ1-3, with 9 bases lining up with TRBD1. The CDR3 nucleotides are TGTGCCAGTAGTTCTACCCTCCTGACAGGGGGCTCTGGAAACACCATATATTTT. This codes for CASSSTLLTGGSGNTIYF.